This entry describes one TCR beta chain. Antigen unknown. The source of the sample is a study of T cell repertoires in cytomegalovirus infection. This CDR3 has 15 residues. Germline CDR1 SNHLY, CDR2 FYNNEI. The ends were cut back, 6 bases at V and 0 bases at J, with 11 bases in the middle. The study's findings and limits: HLA-C-restricted CMV-specific TCR beta clonotypes prevailed in the ex vivo response.

TCRdb reanalysed the reads using MiXCR and keeps one entry per CDR3 protein. The table shows almost 500,000 distinct CDR3 sequences, with roughly 12% occurring only once. The chain couples TRBV2 to TRBJ1-4, with a tentative D call TRBD1 (5 bases). Material: PBMCs. The TCR comes from a human donor in good health (CMV status not recorded). Some clones in this sample may be carry-over from other donors' samples. Here the CDR3 reads CASRIDSATNEKLFF. In DNA form, the CDR3 reads TGTGCCAGCAGGATCGACAGCGCAACTAATGAAAAACTGTTTTTT.